This is a list of T cell receptor beta chains from one sample in a study of glioma-infiltrating T cells after dendritic cell vaccination. The protocol was immunoSEQ multiplex PCR, while the TCRdb copy is restricted to in-frame clones and leaves out a portion. The table shows roughly 100,000 clones, with roughly four fifths occurring only once. The specimen comprised blood, sampled before dendritic cell vaccination. Receptors originate from a human donor with glioblastoma. CDR3s include the opening cysteine and the closing phenylalanine or tryptophan. D genes are given only for firm matches. Clone size is stated in some rows and not others, as once, few, many or a class when expanded.

v_call: TRBV7-8
j_call: TRBJ2-1
d_call: TRBD2
clone_size: -
cdr3_aa: CASSLGTSGSYNEQFF
cdr3_nt: TGTGCCAGCAGCTTAGGTACTAGCGGCTCCTACAATGAGCAGTTCTTC

v_call: TRBV7-9
j_call: TRBJ1-2
d_call: -
clone_size: -
cdr3_aa: CASSSSGDGYTF
cdr3_nt: TGTGCCAGCAGCAGTTCAGGGGACGGCTACACCTTC

v_call: TRBV6-5
j_call: TRBJ2-7
d_call: -
clone_size: -
cdr3_aa: CASRPAGALSYEQYF
cdr3_nt: TGTGCCAGCAGACCCGCGGGGGCCCTCTCCTACGAGCAGTACTTC

v_call: TRBV7-2
j_call: TRBJ2-2
d_call: -
clone_size: -
cdr3_aa: CASKGQMNTGELFF
cdr3_nt: TGTGCCAGCAAGGGGCAGATGAACACCGGGGAGCTGTTTTTT

v_call: TRBV4-1
j_call: TRBJ1-1
d_call: -
clone_size: -
cdr3_aa: CASSQVGAANTEAFF
cdr3_nt: TGCGCCAGCAGCCAAGTAGGGGCTGCGAACACTGAAGCTTTCTTT

v_call: TRBV7-2
j_call: TRBJ1-4
d_call: -
clone_size: -
cdr3_aa: CASSLGGTEGTNEKLFF
cdr3_nt: TGTGCCAGCAGCTTAGGTGGCACGGAGGGGACTAATGAAAAACTGTTTTTT

v_call: TRBV15
j_call: TRBJ2-7
d_call: TRBD2
clone_size: -
cdr3_aa: CATSTNRAGGSYEQYF
cdr3_nt: TGTGCCACCAGCACCAATCGGGCGGGGGGATCCTACGAGCAGTACTTC

v_call: TRBV6-6
j_call: TRBJ1-2
d_call: -
clone_size: -
cdr3_aa: CASSSGQNYGYTF
cdr3_nt: TGTGCCAGCAGTTCTGGACAGAACTATGGCTACACCTTC

v_call: TRBV19
j_call: TRBJ1-3
d_call: TRBD1
clone_size: few
cdr3_aa: CASSITGTVSLRNTIYF
cdr3_nt: TGTGCCAGTAGTATAACCGGGACAGTCAGCCTTCGGAACACCATATATTTT

v_call: TRBV4-2
j_call: TRBJ2-7
d_call: TRBD2
clone_size: -
cdr3_aa: CASSQLSLAGEQYF
cdr3_nt: TGTGCCAGCAGCCAACTCAGTTTAGCGGGGGAGCAGTACTTC

v_call: TRBV10-3
j_call: TRBJ1-1
d_call: -
clone_size: -
cdr3_aa: CASNLGQTTEAFF
cdr3_nt: TGTGCCAGCAATCTCGGACAGACCACTGAAGCTTTCTTT

v_call: TRBV11-3
j_call: TRBJ1-3
d_call: -
clone_size: -
cdr3_aa: CASSPGWSSGNTIYF
cdr3_nt: TGTGCCAGCAGCCCCGGGTGGTCCTCTGGAAACACCATATATTTT

v_call: TRBV19
j_call: TRBJ2-4
d_call: TRBD1
clone_size: -
cdr3_aa: CASSRDSPTSFVAKNIQYF
cdr3_nt: TGTGCCAGCAGCCGGGACAGTCCTACCAGCTTCGTAGCCAAAAACATTCAGTACTTC

v_call: TRBV18
j_call: TRBJ1-6
d_call: TRBD1
clone_size: -
cdr3_aa: CASSLDRDGSSPLHF
cdr3_nt: TGTGCCAGCTCCCTAGACAGGGACGGCAGTTCACCCCTCCACTTT

v_call: TRBV5-1
j_call: TRBJ1-2
d_call: -
clone_size: -
cdr3_aa: CASKREGGISYGYTF
cdr3_nt: TGCGCCAGCAAAAGGGAAGGGGGAATTAGCTATGGCTACACCTTC

v_call: TRBV4-1
j_call: TRBJ1-1
d_call: TRBD1
clone_size: -
cdr3_aa: CASSQALQGRGAEAFF
cdr3_nt: TGCGCCAGCAGCCAGGCCCTACAGGGGAGAGGGGCTGAAGCTTTCTTT

v_call: TRBV7-9
j_call: TRBJ2-5
d_call: TRBD1
clone_size: -
cdr3_aa: CASSTRQGGETQYF
cdr3_nt: TGTGCCAGCAGCACAAGACAGGGTGGAGAGACCCAGTACTTC

v_call: TRBV28
j_call: TRBJ1-1
d_call: -
clone_size: -
cdr3_aa: CASSFPGHFTEAFF
cdr3_nt: TGTGCCAGCAGTTTTCCGGGACATTTCACTGAAGCTTTCTTT

v_call: TRBV2
j_call: TRBJ2-7
d_call: -
clone_size: -
cdr3_aa: CASVPGDFNEQYF
cdr3_nt: TGTGCCAGTGTGCCCGGGGATTTTAACGAGCAGTACTTC

v_call: TRBV19
j_call: TRBJ2-7
d_call: TRBD1
clone_size: -
cdr3_aa: CASSIEGRGKNEQYF
cdr3_nt: TGTGCCAGTAGTATAGAGGGCAGGGGGAAGAACGAGCAGTACTTC

v_call: TRBV19
j_call: TRBJ2-7
d_call: -
clone_size: -
cdr3_aa: CASSNREYEQYF
cdr3_nt: TGTGCCAGTAGTAACCGGGAATACGAGCAGTACTTC

v_call: TRBV4-2
j_call: TRBJ1-1
d_call: -
clone_size: -
cdr3_aa: CASSQDPGAETEAFF
cdr3_nt: TGTGCCAGCAGCCAAGACCCAGGGGCTGAAACTGAAGCTTTCTTT

v_call: TRBV7-9
j_call: TRBJ2-5
d_call: TRBD2
clone_size: -
cdr3_aa: CASSLGTSVRETQYF
cdr3_nt: TGTGCCAGCAGCTTAGGGACTAGCGTTCGGGAGACCCAGTACTTC

v_call: TRBV30
j_call: TRBJ1-2
d_call: -
clone_size: -
cdr3_aa: CAWSGPHRDYGYTF
cdr3_nt: TGTGCCTGGAGTGGCCCGCACAGAGACTATGGCTACACCTTC

v_call: TRBV4-3
j_call: TRBJ2-3
d_call: TRBD1
clone_size: -
cdr3_aa: CASSQDNPRTGFFRDTQYF
cdr3_nt: TGCGCCAGCAGCCAAGATAACCCTCGGACAGGGTTTTTTCGTGATACGCAGTATTTT

v_call: TRBV7-8
j_call: TRBJ2-7
d_call: -
clone_size: -
cdr3_aa: CASSLTDKNYEQYF
cdr3_nt: TGTGCCAGCAGCTTAACGGACAAAAACTACGAGCAGTACTTC

v_call: TRBV19
j_call: TRBJ2-1
d_call: -
clone_size: -
cdr3_aa: CASSTFGGPYNEQFF
cdr3_nt: TGTGCCAGTAGTACATTCGGGGGGCCCTACAATGAGCAGTTCTTC

v_call: TRBV29-1
j_call: TRBJ2-1
d_call: TRBD1
clone_size: -
cdr3_aa: CSVVPDRETIYNEQFF
cdr3_nt: TGCAGCGTTGTACCGGACAGGGAAACAATATACAATGAGCAGTTCTTC

v_call: TRBV4-1
j_call: TRBJ1-1
d_call: TRBD1
clone_size: -
cdr3_aa: CASSQVQGDTEAFF
cdr3_nt: TGCGCCAGCAGCCAAGTCCAGGGGGACACTGAAGCTTTCTTT

v_call: TRBV5-8
j_call: TRBJ1-5
d_call: TRBD1
clone_size: few
cdr3_aa: CASSPDGTGVQPQHF
cdr3_nt: TGTGCCAGCAGCCCGGATGGGACAGGGGTTCAGCCCCAGCATTTT

v_call: TRBV5-4
j_call: TRBJ1-6
d_call: -
clone_size: -
cdr3_aa: CASSPRDNSPLHF
cdr3_nt: TGTGCCAGCAGCCCGAGGGATAATTCCCCCCTCCACTTT

v_call: TRBV28
j_call: TRBJ2-7
d_call: -
clone_size: -
cdr3_aa: CASSLYLQGGYEQYF
cdr3_nt: TGTGCCAGCAGTTTATACCTACAGGGGGGGTACGAGCAGTACTTC

v_call: TRBV5-1
j_call: TRBJ2-5
d_call: -
clone_size: -
cdr3_aa: CASSLASRQETQYF
cdr3_nt: TGCGCCAGCAGCTTGGCGTCTAGACAAGAGACCCAGTACTTC

v_call: TRBV27
j_call: TRBJ2-7
d_call: TRBD2
clone_size: -
cdr3_aa: CASSRGTSVSDEQYF
cdr3_nt: TGTGCCAGCAGCCGCGGGACTAGTGTTTCCGACGAGCAGTACTTC

v_call: TRBV5-4
j_call: TRBJ2-7
d_call: TRBD2
clone_size: -
cdr3_aa: CASSLPGTSGVREQYF
cdr3_nt: TGTGCCAGCAGCTTGCCAGGGACTAGCGGGGTGAGGGAGCAGTACTTC

v_call: TRBV12-5
j_call: TRBJ2-2
d_call: -
clone_size: -
cdr3_aa: CASGPWGEDTGELFF
cdr3_nt: TGTGCTAGTGGTCCCTGGGGGGAGGACACCGGGGAGCTGTTTTTT

v_call: TRBV5-6
j_call: TRBJ1-2
d_call: TRBD1
clone_size: few
cdr3_aa: CASSLDFRGQYGYTF
cdr3_nt: TGTGCCAGCAGCTTGGATTTCAGGGGGCAGTATGGCTACACCTTC

v_call: TRBV7-9
j_call: TRBJ2-7
d_call: -
clone_size: -
cdr3_aa: CASSLANRFYEQYF
cdr3_nt: TGTGCCAGCAGCTTAGCGAATAGATTCTACGAGCAGTACTTC

v_call: TRBV6-5
j_call: TRBJ1-4
d_call: -
clone_size: -
cdr3_aa: CASSPLIDEKLFF
cdr3_nt: TGTGCCAGCAGCCCCCTTATCGATGAAAAACTGTTTTTT

v_call: TRBV6-1
j_call: TRBJ2-6
d_call: TRBD1
clone_size: -
cdr3_aa: CASNMDRAGANVLTF
cdr3_nt: TGTGCCAGCAATATGGACAGGGCTGGGGCCAACGTCCTGACTTTC

v_call: TRBV7-9
j_call: TRBJ1-2
d_call: TRBD1
clone_size: -
cdr3_aa: CASSSRTGYNYGYTF
cdr3_nt: TGTGCCAGCAGCTCTCGGACAGGCTATAACTATGGCTACACCTTC

v_call: TRBV5-4
j_call: TRBJ2-5
d_call: -
clone_size: -
cdr3_aa: CASSPRTSEETQYF
cdr3_nt: TGTGCCAGCAGCCCCAGAACGAGCGAAGAGACCCAGTACTTC

v_call: TRBV6-1
j_call: TRBJ2-7
d_call: -
clone_size: -
cdr3_aa: CASSEEPGSYEQYF
cdr3_nt: TGTGCCAGCAGTGAAGAGCCCGGGTCTTACGAGCAGTACTTC

v_call: TRBV10-2
j_call: TRBJ1-6
d_call: TRBD1
clone_size: many
cdr3_aa: CASLSRGAGQLNSPLHF
cdr3_nt: TGCGCCAGCCTCTCCAGGGGGGCGGGACAGCTAAATTCACCCCTCCACTTT

v_call: TRBV5-6
j_call: TRBJ2-7
d_call: -
clone_size: few
cdr3_aa: CASSPTGNYEQYF
cdr3_nt: TGTGCCAGCAGCCCTACAGGGAACTACGAGCAGTACTTC

v_call: TRBV10-3
j_call: TRBJ2-2
d_call: -
clone_size: -
cdr3_aa: CAISAGAGGRELFF
cdr3_nt: TGTGCCATCAGTGCTGGAGCAGGCGGGCGGGAGCTGTTTTTT

v_call: TRBV2
j_call: TRBJ1-2
d_call: -
clone_size: few
cdr3_aa: CASTGDYGYTF
cdr3_nt: TGTGCCAGCACCGGGGACTATGGCTACACCTTC

v_call: TRBV4-1
j_call: TRBJ2-7
d_call: TRBD1
clone_size: -
cdr3_aa: CASSQDGAGGSAEQYF
cdr3_nt: TGCGCCAGCAGCCAAGATGGGGCAGGGGGCTCTGCCGAGCAGTACTTC

v_call: TRBV5-6
j_call: TRBJ1-2
d_call: -
clone_size: medium-sized
cdr3_aa: CASSARGYGYTF
cdr3_nt: TGTGCCAGCAGCGCAAGGGGGTATGGCTACACCTTC

v_call: TRBV5-4
j_call: TRBJ1-2
d_call: TRBD1
clone_size: -
cdr3_aa: CASSFQDRANYGYTF
cdr3_nt: TGTGCCAGCAGCTTCCAGGACAGGGCTAACTATGGCTACACCTTC